Listed below are T cell receptor beta chains from one sample, sequenced in a study of monozygotic twins with inflammatory bowel disease. TCRdb reprocessed the 5' RACE reads and keeps a single row for each CDR3 protein, giving no DNA. The table for this sample gives nearly 450,000 distinct CDR3 sequences. Material for sequencing was blood. Receptors were obtained from a human donor with ulcerative colitis or Crohn's disease, or a healthy co-twin of an affected twin (not recorded which). Each CDR3 is given with its conserved first and last residue.

v_gene,j_gene,len,CDR3aa
TRBV3-1,TRBJ1-3,17,CASSHSRSRPAGNTIYF
TRBV20-1,TRBJ2-1,14,CSARPAAFYNEQFF
TRBV6-5,TRBJ2-2,13,CASSYRERGELFF
TRBV20-1,TRBJ2-7,14,CSAASWAGGYEQYF
TRBV12-3/TRBV12-4,TRBJ1-1,12,CASSLVGSEAFF
TRBV5-1,TRBJ2-7,14,CASSFSGGGDEQYF
TRBV10-3,TRBJ2-7,13,CATGGLIPDEQYF
TRBV11-2,TRBJ2-3,19,CASSLDRLAGEWRTDTQYF
TRBV4-3,TRBJ2-7,17,CASSQFPGTGISYEQYF
TRBV30,TRBJ1-5,15,CAWSVRTSSYQPQHF
TRBV5-1,TRBJ2-1,18,CASSLQSASGGSYNEQFF
TRBV5-1,TRBJ2-7,15,CASSHTTGSPYEQYF
TRBV5-4,TRBJ2-2,16,CASSPQVAGGAGELFF
TRBV7-9,TRBJ2-7,16,CASSFRGDRGPYEQYF
TRBV18,TRBJ2-2,20,CASSPAWGKRGTDNTGELFF
TRBV29-1,TRBJ2-3,16,CSVEGLAGGRGDTQYF
TRBV5-1,TRBJ2-1,13,CASSLGPNIEQFF
TRBV4-1,TRBJ2-6,19,CASSQAGTGEFSGANVLTF
TRBV7-3,TRBJ2-7,14,CASSLYGGVDEQYF
TRBV5-1,TRBJ2-7,14,CASSLGAGQYEQYF
TRBV19,TRBJ1-2,14,CASSFGSPNYGYTF
TRBV7-9,TRBJ2-1,12,CASSPTQWEQFF
TRBV24-1,TRBJ2-3,16,CATSDFRTDSLDTQYF
TRBV7-9,TRBJ1-1,14,CASSLGVGNTEAFF
TRBV29-1,TRBJ2-7,11,CSGRQGNEQYF
TRBV12-3/TRBV12-4,TRBJ1-2,14,CASSLQGALGGYTF
TRBV5-1,TRBJ1-4,13,CASRGNGDEKLFF
TRBV6-2/TRBV6-3,TRBJ2-7,15,CASSLSSQISYEQYF
TRBV20-1,TRBJ2-1,16,CSARDILPSGHNEQFF
TRBV1,TRBJ2-5,15,CTSSLSGQGEETQYF
TRBV28,TRBJ2-7,12,CASSPRLNEQYF
TRBV7-2,TRBJ1-1,14,CASSLDRGLTEAFF
TRBV7-2,TRBJ2-1,13,CASSNGGGGEQFF
TRBV12-3/TRBV12-4,TRBJ2-1,16,CASNQRAPSAYNEQFF
TRBV9,TRBJ2-7,15,CASSVGDRGFYEQYF
TRBV4-2,TRBJ2-1,17,CASSPRTSGGIDNEQFF
TRBV20-1,TRBJ2-7,12,CSGDRSSYEQYF
TRBV19,TRBJ2-4,17,CASSPPGDSLAKNIQYF
TRBV29-1,TRBJ1-1,13,CSAQTSMNTEAFF